This T cell receptor (delta chain) was found in a study of gamma-delta chains in newborns, infants, children. The wider study: Microbial exposure reportedly drives polyclonal innate γδ T cell expansion after birth.

V was pared by 3 bases and J by 0 bases, with 19 bases of the junction left unmatched. The CDR3 spans 21 residues. CDR1 and CDR2 (germline): TSWWSYY, QGS. TCRdb reapplied CATT to the reads. The table includes more than 9,000 delta-chain clones, about 3.6% detected once. The sample consisted of blood. The rearrangement uses TRDV1 and TRDJ1; 10 positions match TRDD3. The sequence was collected from a child who was a newborn, infant or young child, either healthy, febrile or measles-vaccinated (not recorded which). The CDR3 loop is CALGDYFPLYWGIIHTDKLIF. Written as DNA, the CDR3 is TGTGCTCTTGGGGATTACTTCCCGCTTTACTGGGGGATCATCCACACCGATAAACTCATCTTT.